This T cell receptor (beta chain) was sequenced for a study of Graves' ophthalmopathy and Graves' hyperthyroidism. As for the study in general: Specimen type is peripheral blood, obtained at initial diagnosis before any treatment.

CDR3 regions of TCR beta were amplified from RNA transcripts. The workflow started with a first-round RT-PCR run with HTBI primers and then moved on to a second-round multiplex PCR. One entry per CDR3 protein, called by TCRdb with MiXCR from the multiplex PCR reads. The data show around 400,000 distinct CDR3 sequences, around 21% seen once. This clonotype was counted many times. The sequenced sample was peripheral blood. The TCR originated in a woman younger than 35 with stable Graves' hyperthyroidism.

The CDR3 protein is CASSLDGTAYEQYF. The CDR3 DNA reads as TGTGCCAGCAGCTTAGACGGGACCGCTTACGAGCAGTACTTC. The chain is built from TRBV7-2 and TRBJ2-7, with D tentatively TRBD1 or TRBD2 (5 bases each). CDR3 length: 14 residues. V dropped 1 base and J dropped 4 bases, with 11 bases sitting between them. Germline CDR1 and CDR2: SGHTA and FQGNSA. The full variable domain, rest sourced from reference TRBV7-2 and TRBJ2-7, is GAGVSQSPSNKVTEKGKDVELRCDPISGHTALYWYRQSLGQGLEFLIYFQGNSAPDKSGLPSDRFSAERTGGSVSTLTIQRTQQEDSAVYLCASSLDGTAYEQYFGPGTRLTVT.